This record concerns one TCR beta chain sequence. As processed by the authors: Cell counts per sample came from amplifying reference gene primers. Generated by immunoSEQ multiplex PCR, the TCRdb table keeps only in-frame clones and is missing some. V, J and clone size are those of that table, while D and trimming were read from the DNA. The sample carries 130,000 to 150,000 clones, about nine tenths recorded once. Germline V lookup: CDR1 MNHEY, CDR2 SMNVEV (reference sequence). This CDR3 contains 14 residues. Trimming cost V 5 bases and J 2 bases; bases outside gene matches: 5. The data were taken from a study of blood T cell repertoires in COVID-19. On the study more broadly: Acute and convalescent COVID-19 samples came from the United States, Italy and Spain. PBMCs, B-cell-depleted T cells, or T cells provided the cDNA or gDNA that made up the material.

The chain combines TRBV27 with TRBJ2-7; 8 positions agree with TRBD1. The sample comprised peripheral blood. The clonotype was recovered from a human donor in a cohort sampled during active COVID-19. The CDR3, as DNA: TGTGCCAGCAGTCAGGGGGCCAGGGCCTACGAGCAGTACTTC. Translating it yields CASSQGARAYEQYF.